These 2 T cell receptor beta chains share one sample of origin, sequenced in a study of blood T cell repertoires in COVID-19. Libraries were prepared by immunoSEQ multiplex PCR; TCRdb keeps only in-frame clonotypes and omits some of them. This sample has hundreds of thousands of clones; about 91% occur once, and the top ten carry approximately 6%. Sequenced material: peripheral blood. The receptors stem from a woman aged 25-40 years with COVID-19, enrolled during active disease.

The chain combines TRBV21-1 with TRBJ2-7; TRBD1, the table's D call, was not compared with the DNA. TRBV21-1 corresponds to a pseudogene. There are 13 residues in the CDR3. CDR3 nucleotides: TGTGCCAGCAGCAAGGGACAGGGTAACGAGCAGTACGTC. Translation: CASSKGQGNEQYV.

The V gene is TRBV11-2, the J gene TRBJ2-7; TRBD2 might be the D (5 bases). Trimming removed 7 bases from V and 3 bases from J, with 13 bases in between. The CDR3 totals 13 residues. The germline gives CDR1 SGHAT, CDR2 FQNNGV. This chain's CDR3 is CASNPDGGYEQYF. The CDR3 DNA reads as TGTGCCAGCAACCCGGACGGAGGCTACGAGCAGTACTTC.